The clone carrying this T cell receptor (beta chain) was counted a few times. Its antigen is not identified. As every portion of the isolated RNA was reverse transcribed, the sequencing read expressed TCRB transcripts. Generated by immunoSEQ multiplex PCR, the TCRdb table keeps only in-frame clones and is missing some. This table has a few hundred thousand clones, roughly 17% appearing once. These data originate in a study of beta chain features in type 1 diabetes. Study results and caveats: Whether TCRB rearrangement is influenced by HLA type went unresolved here. Significant though moderate, a shortening of TCRB CDR3s appeared in all four CD4+ subsets of Type 1 diabetes patients. The naive, central memory and Treg TCRB repertoires of patients appeared to be more similar to one another than those of healthy donors.

This sequence originates from a man aged 25 to 40 with type 1 diabetes. The sample taken for sequencing was naive CD4+ T cells from blood.

Here the CDR3 DNA reads TGTGCCAGCAGCCCCGGACAGGGTGGAGCCCTTGAGGCTTTCTTT. Amino acid sequence: CASSPGQGGALEAFF. The chain uses TRBV7-2 and TRBJ1-1; TRBD1 agrees at 8 bases. There are 15 residues in the CDR3. CDR1 is SGHTA and CDR2 is FQGNSA in the germline V gene. Germline trimming cut 5 bases from V and 11 bases from J; bases unmatched to any gene: 16.